These 6 T cell receptor beta chains share one sample of origin, sequenced in a study of spatial heterogeneity in lung cancer. These TCRs' antigens remain unknown. TCRdb reprocessed the 5' RACE reads via MiXCR and lists one record per CDR3 protein. The sample holds approximately 5,500 distinct CDR3 sequences, 5.5% to 7% seen once. Findings and caveats of the study: Within tumors, counts of expanded alpha and beta TCRs tracked tumor mutation counts.

Time point in this sample: sample taken at primary tumor resection. The material sequenced was lung tumor tissue, taken at surgery. The receptor set was obtained from a female donor with early-stage non-small cell lung cancer.

About this clonotype: Since it is a stray read in a library aimed at alpha chains, this beta chain has a size that is not meaningful. The gene calls are TRBV6-5 and TRBJ1-1; D gene uncertain. This CDR3 has 11 residues. From germline, CDR1 is MNHEY and CDR2 SVGAGI. Trimming removed 8 bases from V and 7 bases from J, with 11 bases in between. The CDR3 coding sequence is TGTGCCAGCTATTCGGGTCTTGAAGCTTTCTTT. Translated, it gives CASYSGLEAFF.

By frequency in the sample, this clonotype is large (0.1 to 1%). This beta chain represents an off-target read in a library built for alpha chains; its size is of limited meaning. The rearrangement joins TRBV27 to TRBJ1-6; D is uncertain. Germline lookup yields CDR1 MNHEY and CDR2 SMNVEV (reference sequence). The CDR3 is 12 residues long. The V end lost 6 bases, the J end lost 9 bases, and 9 bases lay between the germline ends. The CDR3 loop reads CASREAGSPLHF. In DNA, the CDR3 is TGTGCCAGCAGGGAGGCGGGTTCACCCCTCCACTTT.

By share of the sample, this clonotype is medium-sized. As an off-target read in a library built for alpha chains, this beta chain has a frequency of little significance. The chain recombines TRBV27 with TRBJ1-1; 10 bases fit TRBD1. CDR1 and CDR2 from the germline V gene are MNHEY and SMNVEV (reference sequence). V shed 6 bases, J shed 4 bases, and the junction held 14 bases outside the gene matches. CDR3 size: 17 residues. CDR3 sequence reads: CASSQTGTGVWGTEAFF. Written as DNA, the CDR3 is TGTGCCAGCAGCCAGACTGGGACAGGGGTATGGGGCACTGAAGCTTTCTTT.

This clonotype is medium-sized by share. This beta chain came through as a stray read in a library set up for alpha chains, and its size says little. The V and J genes are TRBV7-2 and TRBJ2-2; 7 bases line up with TRBD2. The CDR3 has 15 residues. Germline-derived CDR1 and CDR2 are SGHTA and FQGNSA. The V and J ends lost 7 bases and 5 bases, in that order; junction bases with no gene match: 10. CDR3 sequence: CASTVRAAGTGELFF. In DNA form, the CDR3 reads TGTGCCAGCACCGTCAGGGCAGCGGGGACCGGGGAGCTGTTTTTT.

There are many counts of this clonotype. This beta chain is a stray read from a library made for alpha chains; its abundance is not meaningful. J is TRBJ2-3 and V is TRBV12-3 or TRBV12-4; the match to TRBD2 covers 11 bases. CDR3 size: 17 residues. The J segment lost 3 bases and the V segment lost 6 bases, leaving 11 bases of the junction unmatched. The CDR3 is CASSKRRLAGLTDTQYF. The DNA for the CDR3 is TGTGCCAGCAGCAAACGCCGACTAGCGGGGCTGACAGATACGCAGTATTTT.

By its share, this clonotype is medium-sized (0.01 to 0.1%). The size of this beta chain means little, since it is a stray read in a library made for alpha chains. This chain joins TRBV7-2 and TRBJ2-2; no firm D call. CDR3 size: 12 residues. The germline V and J ends were trimmed by 6 bases and 3 bases, with 5 bases remaining between them. The V gene's germline CDR1 is SGHTA and CDR2 FQGNSA. CDR3 residues: CASSMDTGELFF. CDR3 bases: TGTGCCAGCAGTATGGACACCGGGGAGCTGTTTTTT. Full variable domain (missing parts from reference TRBV7-2 and TRBJ2-2): GAGVSQSPSNKVTEKGKDVELRCDPISGHTALYWYRQSLGQGLEFLIYFQGNSAPDKSGLPSDRFSAERTGGSVSTLTIQRTQQEDSAVYLCASSMDTGELFFGEGSRLTVL.